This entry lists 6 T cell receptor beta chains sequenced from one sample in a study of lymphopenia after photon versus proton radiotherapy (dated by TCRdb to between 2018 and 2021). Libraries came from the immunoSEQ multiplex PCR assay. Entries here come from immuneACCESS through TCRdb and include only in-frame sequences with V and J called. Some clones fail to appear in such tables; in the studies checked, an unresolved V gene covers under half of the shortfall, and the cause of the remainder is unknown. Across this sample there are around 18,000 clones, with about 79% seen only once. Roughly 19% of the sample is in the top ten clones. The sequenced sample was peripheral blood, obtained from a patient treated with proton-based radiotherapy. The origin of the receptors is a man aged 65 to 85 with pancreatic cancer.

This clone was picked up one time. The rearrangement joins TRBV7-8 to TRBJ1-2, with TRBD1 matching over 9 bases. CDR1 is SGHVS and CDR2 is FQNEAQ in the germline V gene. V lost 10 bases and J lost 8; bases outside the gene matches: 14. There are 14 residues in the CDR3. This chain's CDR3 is CATQLQGALGGYTF. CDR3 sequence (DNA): TGTGCCACCCAACTACAGGGGGCTCTGGGGGGCTACACCTTC. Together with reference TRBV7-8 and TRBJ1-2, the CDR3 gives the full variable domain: GAGVSQSPRYKVAKRGQDVALRCDPISGHVSLFWYQQALGQGPEFLTYFQNEAQLDKSGLPSDRFFAERPEGSVSTLKIQRTQQEDSAVYLCATQLQGALGGYTFGSGTRLTVV.

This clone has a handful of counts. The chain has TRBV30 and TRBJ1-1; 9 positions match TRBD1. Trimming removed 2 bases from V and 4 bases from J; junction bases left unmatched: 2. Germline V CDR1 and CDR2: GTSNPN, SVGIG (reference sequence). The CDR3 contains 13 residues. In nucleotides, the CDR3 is TGTGCCTGGAGTCGACAGGGGGTCACTGAAGCTTTCTTT. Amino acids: CAWSRQGVTEAFF. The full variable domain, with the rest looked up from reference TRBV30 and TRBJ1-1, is SQTIHQWPATLVQPVGSPLSLECTVEGTSNPNLYWYRQAAGRGLQLLFYSVGIGQISSEVPQNLSASRPQDRQFILSSKKLLLSDSGFYLCAWSRQGVTEAFFGQGTRLTVV.

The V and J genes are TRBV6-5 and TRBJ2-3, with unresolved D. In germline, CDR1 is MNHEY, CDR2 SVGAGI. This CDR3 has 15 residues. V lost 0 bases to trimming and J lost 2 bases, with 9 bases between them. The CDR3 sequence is CASSYSGPDTDTQYF. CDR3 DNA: TGTGCCAGCAGTTACTCGGGTCCGGACACAGATACGCAGTATTTT.

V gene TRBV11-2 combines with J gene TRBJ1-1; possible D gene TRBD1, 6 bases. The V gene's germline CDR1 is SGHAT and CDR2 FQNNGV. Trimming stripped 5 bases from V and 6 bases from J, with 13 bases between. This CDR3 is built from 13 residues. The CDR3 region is CASSLGGAAEAFF. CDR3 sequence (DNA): TGTGCCAGCAGCCTGGGGGGGGCCGCTGAAGCTTTCTTT.

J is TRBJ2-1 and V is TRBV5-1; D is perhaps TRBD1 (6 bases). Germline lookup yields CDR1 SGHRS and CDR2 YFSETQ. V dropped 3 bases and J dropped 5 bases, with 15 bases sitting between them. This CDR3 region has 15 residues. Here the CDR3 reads CASSSRRAGDNEQFF. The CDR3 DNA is TGCGCCAGCAGCTCTCGTAGGGCAGGGGACAATGAGCAGTTCTTC.

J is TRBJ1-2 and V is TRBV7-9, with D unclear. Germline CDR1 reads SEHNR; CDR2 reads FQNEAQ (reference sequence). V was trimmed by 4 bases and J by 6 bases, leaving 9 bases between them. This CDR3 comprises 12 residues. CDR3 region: CASSWETHGYTF. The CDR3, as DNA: TGTGCCAGCAGCTGGGAGACCCATGGCTACACCTTC.